A single sample is the source of the 30 T cell receptor beta chains below, sequenced in a study of T cell clonality in common variable immunodeficiency. Produced via immunoSEQ multiplex PCR; TCRdb's table is partial and in-frame only. The repertoire consists of around 19,000 clones, none detected only once. These TCRs' antigens remain unknown. General study points: Reportedly, TCR beta sequences from common variable immunodeficiency showed fewer deletions and N-nucleotide insertions.

Sequences were obtained from peripheral blood mononuclear cells. The source of these receptors is a human donor with common variable immunodeficiency.

This clone was observed many times. The read is 3 residues too short to cover the CDR3 end, so that end is filled in from the germline J gene. The rearrangement uses TRBV5-4 and TRBJ1-2; 8 nucleotides align to TRBD1. V lost 3 bases, J lost 7 bases, and 5 bases stayed unmatched. The CDR3 runs 13 residues. Germline lookup yields CDR1 SGHNT and CDR2 YYREEE (reference sequence). The sequenced CDR3 bases are TGTGCCAGCAGCTCCCCAGGGGGCGGTGGC. It encodes CASSSPGGGG. The whole CDR3 sequence reads CASSSPGGGGYTF. Drawing the rest from reference TRBV5-4 and TRBJ1-2, the complete variable domain is ETGVTQSPTHLIKTRGQQVTLRCSSQSGHNTVSWYQQALGQGPQFIFQYYREEENGRGNFPPRFSGLQFPNYSSELNVNALELDDSALYLCASSSPGGGGYTFGSGTRLTVV.

Many counts were recorded for this clone. Read sequence stops 3 residues before the CDR3 end, and the germline J gene provides the missing end. The rearrangement joins TRBV5-1 to TRBJ2-2, with 7 bases matching TRBD1. Germline CDR1 reads SGHRS; CDR2 reads YFSETQ. The CDR3 length is 15 residues. Trimming at V came to 4 bases and at J to 6 bases, leaving 9 bases not matched to a gene. CDR3 in amino acids: CASSTARQGPGELFF. CDR3 DNA, as far as it was read: TGCGCCAGCAGCACAGCACGACAGGGTCCCGGGGAG.

This clone was observed a few times. The read terminates 3 residues before the CDR3 end, so the remaining end is supplied by the germline J gene. The gene calls are TRBV20-1 and TRBJ1-6, with 7 bases lining up with TRBD1. CDR3 length equals 16 residues. The germline V gene encodes CDR1 DFQATT and CDR2 SNEGSKA (reference sequence). The V and J ends lost 0 bases and 7 bases, in that order; junction bases with no gene match: 9. Partial CDR3 DNA: TGCAGTGCTAGAGATCGGTTGGGACAGCAAAATTCACCC. Protein: CSARDRLGQQNSP. The entire CDR3 sequence reads CSARDRLGQQNSPLHF.

This clone was seen repeatedly, ten times or more. The CDR3 is cut off 3 residues early in the read; its end comes from the germline J gene. The rearrangement uses TRBV19 and TRBJ1-3; D might be TRBD1 (5 bases). This CDR3 has 15 residues. V was clipped by 5 bases and J by 2 bases, with 13 bases between them. Germline V gene data show CDR1 as LNHDA and CDR2 as SQIVND (reference sequence). The CDR3 loop reads CASSASDTPGNTIYF. Incomplete CDR3 DNA: TGTGCCAGTAGTGCCTCGGACACCCCTGGAAACACC. Looking up the rest from reference TRBV19 and TRBJ1-3 gives the full variable domain: DGGITQSPKYLFRKEGQNVTLSCEQNLNHDAMYWYRQDPGQGLRLIYYSQIVNDFQKGDIAEGYSVSREKKESFPLTVTSAQKNPTAFYLCASSASDTPGNTIYFGEGSWLTVV.

This clone was counted at least ten times. Read data end 3 residues before the CDR3 end; the end is taken from the germline J gene. The V call is TRBV20-1, the J call TRBJ1-2, with no clear D. The CDR3 covers 13 residues. Trimming took 6 bases from V and 6 from J, leaving 17 bases between them. Germline V gives CDR1 DFQATT, CDR2 SNEGSKA (reference sequence). The DNA read from the CDR3 is TGCAGTGCAAGCCGGTCCAACCTTAATGGC. Its protein product is CSASRSNLNG. The full CDR3 sequence reads CSASRSNLNGYTF.

This clone occurred a few times. The read ends 3 residues before the CDR3 terminus; that terminus is restored from the germline J gene. This chain uses TRBV5-1 with TRBJ2-3; TRBD2 might be the D (7 bases). Trimming cost V 9 bases and J 4 bases, with 18 bases left between them. The CDR3 is made up of 14 amino acids. Germline CDR1 reads SGHRS; CDR2 reads YFSETQ. The CDR3 DNA, read in part, is TGCGCCACCTCGAGGGGGGGCGCGGCAGATACG. Its protein is CATSRGGAADT. The whole CDR3 protein reads CATSRGGAADTQYF.

This clone was seen at least ten times. The CDR3 sequence: CASSLRDSQETQYF. The sequenced CDR3 bases are TGCGCCAGCAGTCTCCGGGACAGCCAAGAGACC. The chain is built from TRBV23-1 and TRBJ2-5; TRBD1 matches 7 bases. Sequencing ends 3 residues short of the CDR3 end; the germline J gene provides the rest. TRBV23-1 belongs to the ORF category, with a function that is uncertain. CDR3 length: 14 amino acids. V was clipped by 4 bases and J by 1 base; unmatched bases: 3.

The table lists this clone with a few counts. The read ends 3 residues before the CDR3 terminus; that terminus is restored from the germline J gene. This chain connects TRBV20-1 to TRBJ2-5, with D possibly being TRBD2 (7 bases). CDR3 size: 16 residues. CDR1 is DFQATT and CDR2 is SNEGSKA in the germline V gene (reference sequence). The V and J ends lost 3 bases and 1 base respectively, with 18 bases between them. CDR3 DNA, as far as it was read: TGCAGTGCTAGCTTGGGAGGGGGGGACTCCCAAGAGACC. Translated: CSASLGGGDSQET. In full, the CDR3 is CSASLGGGDSQETQYF.

With respect to this clone: The read comes to an end 3 residues before the CDR3 does, leaving the germline J gene to fill in the end. This chain uses TRBV6-2 or TRBV6-3 with TRBJ2-5; the match to TRBD1 covers 7 bases. The CDR3 length is 16 residues. Germline assignment: CDR1 MNHEY and CDR2 SVGEGT. V lost 5 bases to trimming and J lost 4 bases; unmatched junction nucleotides: 13. Partial CDR3 DNA: TGTGCCAGCAGTACAGACGCTGGACAGGTTGGAGAGACC. Protein: CASSTDAGQVGET. Given in full, the CDR3 is CASSTDAGQVGETQYF.

As for this clone: The observed sequence ends 3 residues before the CDR3 terminus, with the missing tail filled in from the germline J gene. The rearrangement links TRBV19 to TRBJ2-3; 10 bases are a match to TRBD2. Germline loops: CDR1 LNHDA, CDR2 SQIVND (reference sequence). CDR3 size: 16 residues. Germline trimming cut 6 bases from V and 3 bases from J; bases unmatched to any gene: 9. CDR3 residues: CASSRGASGSTDTQYF. The covered CDR3 bases are TGTGCCAGTAGCCGCGGGGCTAGCGGGAGTACAGATACG.

A word on this clone: The read ends 3 residues shy of where the CDR3 ends; the end is completed using the germline J gene. The rearrangement uses TRBV6-2 or TRBV6-3 and TRBJ2-1; 7 positions match TRBD2. Unmatched junction bases numbered 11, after V lost 8 bases and J lost 1 base. This CDR3 region has 16 residues. Germline values: CDR1 MNHEY, CDR2 SVGEGT. CDR3 residues: CASRRVGGGSYNEQFF. The covered CDR3 bases are TGTGCCAGCCGGCGGGTGGGCGGGGGATCCTACAATGAG.

This clone was recorded many times. The CDR3 extends 3 residues past the end of the read, so its final part is completed from the germline J gene. The chain links TRBV18 to TRBJ1-1; the match to TRBD1 covers 10 bases. Germline assignment: CDR1 KGHSH and CDR2 LQKENI. The CDR3 sequence is 14 residues long. Trimming removed 6 bases from V and 5 bases from J; junction bases left unmatched: 6. Incomplete CDR3 DNA: TGTGCCAGCTCCATGACAGGGGGCAGGACTGAA. Translated: CASSMTGGRTE. The CDR3, in full, reads CASSMTGGRTEAFF.

This clone was seen ten or more times. From the germline J gene comes the end of the CDR3, since the read stops 3 residues before it. The chain is built from TRBV5-4 and TRBJ1-4; tentatively, D is TRBD1 (5 bases). V lost 2 bases and J lost 4, with 9 bases in between. Looked up from germline, CDR1 is SGHNT and CDR2 is YYREEE (reference sequence). The CDR3 runs to 14 residues. CDR3 region: CASSFGGFNEKLFF. CDR3 DNA, as far as it was read: TGTGCCAGCAGCTTTGGGGGGTTTAATGAAAAA.

This clone appeared many times. The read comes to an end 3 residues before the CDR3 does, leaving the germline J gene to fill in the end. J is TRBJ2-7 and V is TRBV20-1; 14 bases fit TRBD2. The CDR3 consists of 16 residues. Germline CDR1 and CDR2: DFQATT and SNEGSKA (reference sequence). J was trimmed by 2 bases and V by 5 bases; bases with no gene match: 8. The sequenced part of the CDR3 DNA is TGCAGTGCTTCCGGGACTAGCGGGAGAACAACCTACGAG. This sequence encodes CSASGTSGRTTYE. In full, the CDR3 reads CSASGTSGRTTYEQYF.

Many counts were recorded for this clone. The read falls 3 residues short of the CDR3 end, and the missing part is taken from the germline J gene. The genes are TRBV18 and TRBJ2-1; 13 bases match TRBD2. Unmatched junction bases numbered 6, after V lost 3 bases and J lost 7 bases. Germline-derived CDR1 and CDR2 are KGHSH and LQKENI. CDR3 length: 16 residues. The CDR3 DNA, read in part, is TGTGCCAGCTCACCCTCGACTAGCGGGGGGAGGAATGAG. Translating gives CASSPSTSGGRNE. The full CDR3 reads CASSPSTSGGRNEQFF.

This clone is deemed large. The missing CDR3 end, 3 residues past where the read stops, is filled in from the germline J gene. The rearrangement uses TRBV7-9 and TRBJ2-7; TRBD1 might be the D (5 bases). V lost 5 bases and J 2 bases, leaving 10 bases between the germline ends. Germline V gene sequence: CDR1 SEHNR, CDR2 FQNEAQ (reference sequence). The CDR3 covers 13 residues. The covered CDR3 bases are TGTGCCAGCAGCACCGACAGCGCCTACGAG. Translated: CASSTDSAYE. The full CDR3 sequence reads CASSTDSAYEQYF.

With respect to this clone: The read gets to within 3 residues of the CDR3 end, and the germline J gene fills in the rest. The chain links TRBV19 to TRBJ1-1; D is undetermined. This CDR3 has 14 amino acids. Trimming took 1 base from V and 4 from J, leaving 10 bases between them. Germline V gives CDR1 LNHDA, CDR2 SQIVND (reference sequence). Here the CDR3 reads CASSIGSASTEAFF. CDR3 DNA (partial): TGTGCCAGTAGTATAGGAAGCGCGAGCACTGAA. Filled out from reference TRBV19 and TRBJ1-1, the complete variable domain reads DGGITQSPKYLFRKEGQNVTLSCEQNLNHDAMYWYRQDPGQGLRLIYYSQIVNDFQKGDIAEGYSVSREKKESFPLTVTSAQKNPTAFYLCASSIGSASTEAFFGQGTRLTVV.

On this clone itself: The read finishes 3 residues shy of the CDR3 end, and the germline J gene is used to complete it. This rearrangement joins TRBV18 to TRBJ2-2, with TRBD1 matching 8 bases. J gave up 6 bases and V 3 bases, and 9 bases lay outside the gene matches. The CDR3 contains 16 residues. Germline assignment: CDR1 KGHSH and CDR2 LQKENI. CDR3 loop: CASSPMDRAGAGELFF. Incomplete CDR3 DNA: TGTGCCAGCTCACCGATGGACAGGGCTGGGGCCGGGGAG.

The sample holds a few counts of this clone. The read stops 3 residues short of the end of the CDR3; the missing end is completed from the germline J gene. This chain connects TRBV7-3 to TRBJ2-5; D remains unclear. The CDR3 length is 13 residues. V was shortened by 5 bases and J by 3 bases, with 10 bases between the two germline ends. Germline V gene lookup returns CDR1 SGHTA and CDR2 FQGTGA. The DNA read from the CDR3 is TGTGCCAGCAGCCACGGGTTAGAAGAGACC. It specifies CASSHGLEET. The CDR3, in full, reads CASSHGLEETQYF. The full variable domain, in which reference TRBV7-3 and TRBJ2-5 provide the parts outside the CDR3, is GAGVSQTPSNKVTEKGKYVELRCDPISGHTALYWYRQSLGQGPEFLIYFQGTGAADDSGLPNDRFFAVRPEGSVSTLKIQRTERGDSAVYLCASSHGLEETQYFGPGTRLLVL.

This clone was seen more than once but under ten times. Partial CDR3 DNA: TGCGCCAGCAGCTTGGTGGTAGCGGGAGCTGAAGATACG. Its protein is CASSLVVAGAEDT. The whole CDR3 protein reads CASSLVVAGAEDTQYF. The chain has TRBV5-1 and TRBJ2-3; TRBD2 aligns across 9 bases. The read stops 3 residues short of the end of the CDR3; the missing end is completed from the germline J gene. This CDR3 has 16 amino acids. J gave up 5 bases and V 0 bases, and 7 bases lay outside the gene matches. Germline-derived CDR1 and CDR2 are SGHRS and YFSETQ.

This clone has a count of ten or more. The read ends 3 residues before the CDR3 terminus; that terminus is restored from the germline J gene. This sequence joins TRBV20-1 and TRBJ2-2, with 7 nucleotides matching TRBD2. There are 14 residues in the CDR3. Germline V gives CDR1 DFQATT, CDR2 SNEGSKA (reference sequence). V lost 2 bases, J lost 6 bases, and 6 bases stayed unmatched. CDR3 DNA, as far as it was read: TGCAGTGCTAGACCCCCGGGGAGGGCCGGGGAG. The encoded protein is CSARPPGRAGE. The whole CDR3 sequence is CSARPPGRAGELFF.

This clone was found many times. The CDR3 DNA, read in part, is TGCGCCAGCAGCCAAGATAAGGGGAACTATGGC. Amino acids: CASSQDKGNYG. The CDR3 in full is CASSQDKGNYGYTF. The chain couples TRBV4-1 to TRBJ1-2; weak D call: TRBD1 (5 bases). The read ends 3 residues shy of where the CDR3 ends; the end is completed using the germline J gene. Germline lookup yields CDR1 MGHRA and CDR2 YSYEKL. CDR3 length equals 14 residues. Trimming stripped 0 bases from V and 2 bases from J, with 7 bases between.

This clone was observed at least ten times. The read falls 3 residues short of the CDR3 end, and the missing part is taken from the germline J gene. This rearrangement joins TRBV5-1 to TRBJ2-7; possible D gene TRBD1, 6 bases. V lost 0 bases and J lost 5, with 12 bases in between. The CDR3 totals 14 residues. Germline CDR1 and CDR2: SGHRS and YFSETQ. CDR3 DNA (partial): TGCGCCAGCAGCTTGGGAAGGGGGACCGACGAG. Encoded protein: CASSLGRGTDE. In full, the CDR3 is CASSLGRGTDEQYF.

This clone is medium-sized in the sample. The read terminates 3 residues before the CDR3 end, so the remaining end is supplied by the germline J gene. The chain has TRBV6-4 and TRBJ2-1; D is unclear. The V end lost 4 bases, the J end lost 9 bases, and 13 bases lay between the germline ends. The germline gives CDR1 MRHNA, CDR2 SNTAGT. This CDR3 contains 13 residues. CDR3 sequence: CASSAQQRTEQFF. CDR3 bases read: TGTGCCAGCAGTGCACAACAGAGAACTGAG.

In its sample, this clone was seen many times. The CDR3 is cut off 3 residues early in the read; its end comes from the germline J gene. The chain recombines TRBV5-6 with TRBJ1-2; a possible D gene is TRBD1 (6 bases). The CDR3 consists of 14 residues. Germline V CDR1 and CDR2: SGHDT, YYEEEE. Trimming cost V 1 base and J 3 bases, with 10 bases left between them. The CDR3 protein is CASSLIEGDYGYTF. Incomplete CDR3 DNA: TGTGCCAGCAGCTTGATTGAGGGGGACTATGGC. Complete variable domain (other parts from reference TRBV5-6 and TRBJ1-2): DAGVTQSPTHLIKTRGQQVTLRCSPKSGHDTVSWYQQALGQGPQFIFQYYEEEERQRGNFPDRFSGHQFPNYSSELNVNALLLGDSALYLCASSLIEGDYGYTFGSGTRLTVV.

Ten or more counts support this clone. The missing CDR3 end, 3 residues past where the read stops, is filled in from the germline J gene. The rearrangement uses TRBV5-6 and TRBJ2-1, with 7 bases identical to TRBD1. With V trimmed by 4 bases and J by 7 bases, 11 bases remained unmatched. The CDR3 contains 15 residues. From germline, CDR1 is SGHDT and CDR2 YYEEEE. The part of the CDR3 DNA that was read is TGTGCCAGCAGCCGCAGGGAATACAGGGGTAATGAG. It is translated as CASSRREYRGNE. The complete CDR3 protein is CASSRREYRGNEQFF.

This clone occurred a few times. Coverage ceases 3 residues before the CDR3 finishes, and the germline J gene fills in the end. The V call is TRBV5-1, the J call TRBJ1-1, with TRBD1 identical over 8 bases. Germline assignment: CDR1 SGHRS and CDR2 YFSETQ. The CDR3 has 16 amino acids. The V and J ends lost 3 bases and 0 bases, in that order; junction bases with no gene match: 7. CDR3 in amino acids: CASSSYRGGVNTEAFF. The part of the CDR3 DNA that was read is TGCGCCAGCAGCTCCTACAGGGGGGGGGTGAACACTGAA.

This clone was found a few times. The CDR3 end is not reached by the read, which stops 3 residues before it; the germline J gene fills it in. The rearrangement joins TRBV2 to TRBJ2-1; 9 nucleotides match TRBD2. The V gene's germline CDR1 is SNHLY and CDR2 FYNNEI. The CDR3 runs 13 residues. V gave up 4 bases and J gave up 7 bases; unmatched junction bases: 2. CDR3 bases read: TGTGCCAGCAGTGGAGCGGGGGGAAATGAG. It encodes CASSGAGGNE. The full-length CDR3 reads as CASSGAGGNEQFF. Full variable domain (outside the CDR3, taken from reference TRBV2 and TRBJ2-1): EPEVTQTPSHQVTQMGQEVILRCVPISNHLYFYWYRQILGQKVEFLVSFYNNEISEKSEIFDDQFSVERPDGSNFTLKIRSTKLEDSAMYFCASSGAGGNEQFFGPGTRLTVL.

This clone appeared many times. The CDR3 end lies 3 residues beyond the end of the read and is filled in from the germline J gene. The chain carries TRBV5-1 and TRBJ2-3; D may be TRBD1 (5 bases). The V gene's germline CDR1 is SGHRS and CDR2 YFSETQ. V shed 9 bases and J shed 0 bases, with 14 bases lying between them. CDR3 length equals 14 residues. The sequenced CDR3 bases are TGCGCCACCAAAACCCAGGGAAGCACAGATACG. Residues: CATKTQGSTDT. In full, the CDR3 reads CATKTQGSTDTQYF.

Notes on this clone: The missing CDR3 end, 3 residues past where the read stops, is filled in from the germline J gene. The chain has TRBV30 and TRBJ2-7, with 8 bases fitting TRBD1. V lost 5 bases and J lost 5; bases outside the gene matches: 8. The CDR3 totals 13 residues. The V gene's germline CDR1 is GTSNPN and CDR2 SVGIG (reference sequence). The DNA read from the CDR3 is TGTGCCTGGTCTTGGGACAGGCTAAACGAG. It translates to CAWSWDRLNE. The full CDR3 sequence reads CAWSWDRLNEQYF.